One sample yielded the 29 T cell receptor beta chains listed below, sequenced in a study of CD8 T cells in ankylosing spondylitis. TCRdb fed the 5' RACE reads into MiXCR, producing one record per CDR3 protein. The table records around 230,000 distinct CDR3 sequences, 8% to 9.5% of them present only once. Sequencing used blood, either unsorted or a sorted T cell fraction (not recorded which). The receptors originated from a male donor with ankylosing spondylitis or in good health (not recorded which).

There are a few counts of this clonotype. The J gene is TRBJ1-2, the V gene TRBV7-8; 7 bases are a match to TRBD1. The germline V gene encodes CDR1 SGHVS and CDR2 FQNEAQ. V lost 2 bases, J lost 5 bases, and 11 bases stayed unmatched. The CDR3 consists of 16 residues. The CDR3: CASSLRGGGAGYGYTF. The DNA of the CDR3 is TGTGCCAGCAGCTTACGTGGAGGGGGCGCGGGTTATGGCTACACCTTC. The variable domain in full, with the rest retrieved from reference TRBV7-8 and TRBJ1-2, is GAGVSQSPRYKVAKRGQDVALRCDPISGHVSLFWYQQALGQGPEFLTYFQNEAQLDKSGLPSDRFFAERPEGSVSTLKIQRTQQEDSAVYLCASSLRGGGAGYGYTFGSGTRLTVV.

This clonotype was seen many times. J is TRBJ2-1 and V is TRBV7-6; 9 bases fit TRBD2. The trim removed 0 bases at V and 5 bases at J, leaving 8 bases unmatched. CDR1 is SGHVS, CDR2 FNYEAQ, per germline. CDR3 length: 17 amino acids. Here the CDR3 DNA reads TGTGCCAGCAGCTTAGCTGGGTTGGGGACTAGCCACAATGAGCAGTTCTTC. This gives the protein CASSLAGLGTSHNEQFF.

J is TRBJ2-7 and V is TRBV6-5; tentatively, D is TRBD2 (5 bases). The V end lost 2 bases, the J end lost 4 bases, and 9 bases lay between the germline ends. This CDR3 comprises 13 residues. Germline CDR1 is MNHEY and CDR2 is SVGAGI. The CDR3 region is CASSYREGYEQYF. In DNA form, the CDR3 reads TGTGCCAGCAGTTACCGGGAAGGGTACGAGCAGTACTTC.

There are many counts of this clonotype. V is TRBV7-9 and J is TRBJ2-1; 7 bases line up with TRBD2. V was clipped by 1 base and J by 5 bases; unmatched bases: 2. Germline loops: CDR1 SEHNR, CDR2 FQNEAQ (reference sequence). The CDR3 is 14 amino acids. As DNA, the CDR3 is TGTGCCAGCAGCTTAGGGCTAGCGGACAATGAGCAGTTCTTC. Amino acids: CASSLGLADNEQFF.

This clonotype was seen repeatedly, ten times or more. Here the CDR3 reads CSARDRSGLAASYEQYF. Here the CDR3 DNA reads TGCAGTGCTAGAGACCGATCGGGATTAGCGGCCTCCTACGAGCAGTACTTC. The chain uses TRBV20-1 and TRBJ2-7, with D possibly TRBD2 on 6 matching bases. The CDR3 extends over 17 amino acids. V was pared by 0 bases and J by 0 bases, with 18 bases between. Per germline, CDR1 DFQATT and CDR2 SNEGSKA (reference sequence).

This clonotype has a count of ten or more. This chain uses TRBV29-1 with TRBJ2-7; 8 nucleotides match TRBD1. V trimming: 5 bases; J trimming: 6 bases; junction bases outside the gene matches: 9. The germline CDR1 and CDR2 sequences are SQVTM and ANQGSEA. The CDR3 covers 13 residues. CDR3 protein: CSVSRDRLSEQYF. CDR3 sequence (DNA): TGCAGCGTTAGCCGGGACAGGCTTTCCGAGCAGTACTTC.

The CDR3 nucleotides are TGTGCCATCCGACTAGCGGGGGCCGTGGGCGGGGAGCTGTTTTTT. Its translation: CAIRLAGAVGGELFF. The chain carries TRBV10-3 and TRBJ2-2, with TRBD2 identical over 12 bases. In germline, CDR1 is ENHRY, CDR2 SYGVKD. The CDR3 contains 15 residues. The V gene end was trimmed by 8 bases and the J gene end by 7 bases; junction bases not matched to a gene: 8.

This clonotype was seen a few times. The J gene is TRBJ1-1, the V gene TRBV19; D remains ambiguous. Trimming cost V 3 bases and J 3 bases, with 8 bases left between them. CDR3 length: 13 residues. Germline V gene data show CDR1 as LNHDA and CDR2 as SQIVND (reference sequence). CDR3 loop: CASSMKGDTEAFF. Here the CDR3 DNA reads TGTGCCAGTAGTATGAAGGGCGACACTGAAGCTTTCTTT.

In this sample, this clonotype turned up many times. The chain has TRBV7-8 and TRBJ2-7, with D possibly matching TRBD2 (6 bases). The V gene's germline CDR1 is SGHVS and CDR2 FQNEAQ. This CDR3 is built from 15 residues. V lost 5 bases, J lost 4 bases, and 18 bases lay in between. The CDR3: CASSLGSFGQYEQYF. The CDR3, as DNA: TGTGCCAGCAGCCTCGGGAGCTTTGGGCAGTACGAGCAGTACTTC. Using reference TRBV7-8 and TRBJ2-7 for the parts outside the CDR3, the full variable domain is GAGVSQSPRYKVAKRGQDVALRCDPISGHVSLFWYQQALGQGPEFLTYFQNEAQLDKSGLPSDRFFAERPEGSVSTLKIQRTQQEDSAVYLCASSLGSFGQYEQYFGPGTRLTVT.

This clonotype was detected ten times or more. This chain uses TRBV7-2 with TRBJ2-3, with D unresolved. V dropped 6 bases and J dropped 3 bases, with 10 bases sitting between them. Germline loops: CDR1 SGHTA, CDR2 FQGNSA. This CDR3 contains 13 residues. The CDR3 region has the DNA TGTGCCAGCAGGGGCCCAGCGACAGATACGCAGTATTTT. It is translated as CASRGPATDTQYF.

This clonotype occurred a few times. V is TRBV29-1 and J is TRBJ2-7, with D possibly being TRBD1 (6 bases). V was pared by 6 bases and J by 3 bases, with 9 bases between. This CDR3 is built from 11 residues. CDR1 and CDR2 (germline): SQVTM, ANQGSEA. The CDR3 region is CSVLQGYEQYF. CDR3 coding DNA: TGCAGCGTGCTACAGGGCTACGAGCAGTACTTC.

The gene calls are TRBV11-3 and TRBJ2-2; D gene unclear. The CDR3 covers 15 residues. V was trimmed by 1 base and J by 0 bases, leaving 6 bases between them. Germline assignment: CDR1 SGHNT and CDR2 YENEEA. CDR3 sequence reads: CASSLGHANTGELFF. The DNA for the CDR3 is TGTGCCAGCAGCTTAGGGCACGCGAACACCGGGGAGCTGTTTTTT.

This clonotype showed up many times. The rearrangement links TRBV19 to TRBJ2-7, with D possibly TRBD2 on 6 matching bases. The CDR3 covers 14 residues. Germline V gene lookup returns CDR1 LNHDA and CDR2 SQIVND (reference sequence). The V end was cut by 1 base, the J end by 0 bases, with 7 bases between. The CDR3, as DNA: TGTGCCAGTAGTATAGGGCGGGGCTCCTACGAGCAGTACTTC. It is translated as CASSIGRGSYEQYF. Filled out from reference TRBV19 and TRBJ2-7, the complete variable domain reads DGGITQSPKYLFRKEGQNVTLSCEQNLNHDAMYWYRQDPGQGLRLIYYSQIVNDFQKGDIAEGYSVSREKKESFPLTVTSAQKNPTAFYLCASSIGRGSYEQYFGPGTRLTVT.

This clonotype was recorded many times. The rearrangement joins TRBV20-1 to TRBJ1-2; maybe TRBD1 (6 bases). Germline V gives CDR1 DFQATT, CDR2 SNEGSKA (reference sequence). The V and J ends lost 3 bases and 5 bases respectively, with 13 bases between them. This CDR3 contains 13 residues. Written as DNA, the CDR3 is TGCAGTGCTAGCGCCGGACAGTTTTATGGCTACACCTTC. Translation gives CSASAGQFYGYTF.

Many counts were recorded for this clonotype. The chain uses TRBV5-1 and TRBJ1-1, with a weak D call TRBD1 (6 bases). Germline loops: CDR1 SGHRS, CDR2 YFSETQ. The length of the CDR3 is 13 residues. V was trimmed by 4 bases and J by 4 bases, leaving 11 bases between them. CDR3: CASSPDRTTEAFF. DNA for the CDR3: TGCGCCAGCAGCCCGGACAGAACCACTGAAGCTTTCTTT.

This clonotype was seen only a few times. The rearrangement uses TRBV19 and TRBJ1-5; a weak D match, TRBD1 (5 bases). The CDR3 spans 14 residues. V was clipped by 3 bases and J by 4 bases, with 10 bases between them. The germline CDR1 and CDR2 sequences are LNHDA and SQIVND (reference sequence). CDR3: CASSIGQLNQPQHF. In DNA form, the CDR3 reads TGTGCCAGTAGTATCGGACAACTAAATCAGCCCCAGCATTTT.

This clonotype was counted between two and nine times. The chain recombines TRBV30 with TRBJ2-1, with no clear D. The V and J ends lost 0 bases and 7 bases respectively, with 4 bases between them. CDR1 is GTSNPN and CDR2 is SVGIG in the germline V gene (reference sequence). The CDR3 sequence is 11 residues long. CDR3 sequence (DNA): TGTGCCTGGAGTGTATTTAATGAGCAGTTCTTC. This encodes CAWSVFNEQFF.

Ten or more counts support this clonotype. This sequence joins TRBV12-5 and TRBJ2-4; D might be TRBD1 (5 bases). The germline V and J ends were trimmed by 8 bases and 0 bases, with 8 bases remaining between them. Germline V gives CDR1 LGHNT, CDR2 FRNRAP. The CDR3 covers 13 residues. The chain's CDR3 is CASLGLAKNIQYF. CDR3 nucleotide sequence: TGTGCTAGTCTGGGGCTAGCCAAAAACATTCAGTACTTC.

The table lists this clonotype with many counts. V is TRBV2 and J is TRBJ1-5; D unclear. The CDR3 extends over 13 amino acids. The V end was cut by 4 bases, the J end by 7 bases, with 11 bases between. Per germline, CDR1 SNHLY and CDR2 FYNNEI. CDR3 loop: CASSVAWEQPQHF. The CDR3, as DNA: TGTGCCAGCAGTGTGGCCTGGGAACAGCCCCAGCATTTT.

This clonotype was seen only a few times. The V and J genes are TRBV5-1 and TRBJ2-7; D unresolved. This CDR3 region has 14 residues. Trimming cost V 0 bases and J 1 base, with 8 bases left between them. Germline V gives CDR1 SGHRS, CDR2 YFSETQ. The CDR3 spells CASSLGPESYEQYF. CDR3 in DNA: TGCGCCAGCAGCTTGGGCCCGGAGTCCTACGAGCAGTACTTC.

This clonotype has at least ten counts. This chain joins TRBV5-6 and TRBJ2-1; 7 bases map to TRBD1. The CDR3 runs to 18 residues. The V gene end was trimmed by 3 bases and the J gene end by 5 bases; junction bases not matched to a gene: 17. The germline CDR1 and CDR2 sequences are SGHDT and YYEEEE. CDR3 DNA sequence: TGTGCCAGCAGCTCCGCCCCCGTGGCTGGACAGGACAACAATGAGCAGTTCTTC. It yields the protein CASSSAPVAGQDNNEQFF.

This chain joins TRBV12-3 or TRBV12-4 and TRBJ2-3; 10 nucleotides agree with TRBD2. This CDR3 spans 16 amino acids. The V and J ends lost 6 bases and 4 bases, in that order; junction bases with no gene match: 10. The CDR3 sequence is CASSSRTSGVSDTQYF. The CDR3 coding sequence is TGTGCCAGCAGCTCCCGGACTAGCGGAGTCTCAGATACGCAGTATTTT.

In this sample, this clonotype turned up many times. The V and J genes are TRBV18 and TRBJ1-2, with D unclear. The ends were cut back, 6 bases at V and 0 bases at J, with 11 bases in the middle. This CDR3 comprises 14 residues. Germline V gene sequence: CDR1 KGHSH, CDR2 LQKENI. CDR3: CASSPNPSNYGYTF. CDR3 nucleotide sequence: TGTGCCAGCTCCCCCAATCCCTCTAACTATGGCTACACCTTC.

This clonotype was counted ten times or more. CDR3 in DNA: TGTGCCAGCAGCCCGACAGGGGCCTACGAGCAGTACTTC. This encodes CASSPTGAYEQYF. V and J are TRBV6-1 and TRBJ2-7; 8 bases are shared with TRBD1. Germline loops: CDR1 MNHNS, CDR2 SASEGT. This CDR3 has 13 residues. Losses at the gene ends were 6 bases for V and 2 bases for J; bases not matched to a gene: 3.

This clonotype was recorded many times. This chain connects TRBV4-1 to TRBJ2-5; 11 positions match TRBD2. The CDR3 contains 16 residues. The germline CDR1 and CDR2 sequences are MGHRA and YSYEKL. The V gene end was trimmed by 0 bases and the J gene end by 2 bases; junction bases not matched to a gene: 2. The CDR3 bases are TGCGCCAGCAGCCAAGAGGGGACTAGCGGACAAGAGACCCAGTACTTC. Its translation: CASSQEGTSGQETQYF.

This clonotype appeared many times. This chain joins TRBV7-2 and TRBJ2-1, with 9 bases aligning to TRBD2. The CDR3 has 15 amino acids. From germline, CDR1 is SGHTA and CDR2 FQGNSA. After removal of 5 bases from V and 4 bases from J, the junction contained 6 bases not matched to a gene. This CDR3 is CASSMRGGQYNEQFF. The DNA for the CDR3 is TGTGCCAGCAGCATGCGGGGGGGACAATACAATGAGCAGTTCTTC. Combining the CDR3 with reference TRBV7-2 and TRBJ2-1 gives the whole variable domain GAGVSQSPSNKVTEKGKDVELRCDPISGHTALYWYRQSLGQGLEFLIYFQGNSAPDKSGLPSDRFSAERTGGSVSTLTIQRTQQEDSAVYLCASSMRGGQYNEQFFGPGTRLTVL.

This clonotype was counted between two and nine times. The V gene is TRBV3-1, the J gene TRBJ2-5, with 7 nucleotides matching TRBD1. The V and J ends lost 1 base and 5 bases, in that order; junction bases with no gene match: 7. This CDR3 is built from 15 residues. Germline CDR1 LGHDT, CDR2 YNNKEL (reference sequence). Here the CDR3 DNA reads TGTGCCAGCAGCCAAGGAGGGGGCGCCCAGGAGACCCAGTACTTC. Residues: CASSQGGGAQETQYF.

This clonotype was seen a few times. The rearrangement joins TRBV7-9 to TRBJ2-7, with 13 bases identical to TRBD2. Trimming took 4 bases from V and 5 from J; bases not matched to a gene: 5. Germline CDR1 SEHNR, CDR2 FQNEAQ (reference sequence). The CDR3 length is 15 residues. The CDR3 reads CASSWTSGRGHEQYF. The CDR3 bases are TGTGCCAGCAGCTGGACTAGCGGGAGAGGGCACGAGCAGTACTTC.

The gene calls are TRBV15 and TRBJ1-2; the D gene is possibly TRBD1 (5 bases). Trimming shortened V by 1 base and J by 3 bases, and 15 bases separated the two germline ends. From germline, CDR1 is LNHNV and CDR2 YYDKDF (reference sequence). The CDR3 consists of 16 residues. DNA for the CDR3: TGTGCCACCAGCAGAGGACTTCGAGGGGCGGACTATGGCTACACCTTC. This codes for CATSRGLRGADYGYTF.